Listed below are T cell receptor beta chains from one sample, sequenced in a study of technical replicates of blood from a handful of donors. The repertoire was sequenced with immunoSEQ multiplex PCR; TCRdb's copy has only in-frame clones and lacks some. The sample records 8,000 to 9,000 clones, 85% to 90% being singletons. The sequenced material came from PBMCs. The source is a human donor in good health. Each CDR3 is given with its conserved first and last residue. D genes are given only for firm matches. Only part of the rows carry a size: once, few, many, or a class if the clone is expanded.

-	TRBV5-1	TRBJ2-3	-	CASSPTTDTQYF	TGCGCCAGCAGCCCTACTACAGATACGCAGTATTTT
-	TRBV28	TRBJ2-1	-	CASTIRGEQFF	TGTGCCAGCACCATAAGGGGCGAGCAGTTCTTC
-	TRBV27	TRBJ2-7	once	CASSPWSGSYEQYF	TGTGCCAGCAGCCCGTGGAGCGGTTCCTACGAGCAGTACTTC
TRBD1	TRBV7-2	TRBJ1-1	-	CASSPQGGSGTEAFF	TGTGCCAGCAGCCCTCAGGGGGGTAGCGGCACTGAAGCTTTCTTT
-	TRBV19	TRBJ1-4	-	CASRSRGGRGEEKLFF	TGTGCCAGTAGGAGTCGGGGAGGTAGGGGAGAAGAAAAACTGTTTTTT
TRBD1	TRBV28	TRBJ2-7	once	CASSLASGQGAGEQYF	TGTGCCAGCAGTTTAGCCTCCGGACAGGGGGCAGGGGAGCAGTACTTC
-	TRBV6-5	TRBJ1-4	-	CASSYARGGEKLFF	TGTGCCAGCAGTTACGCAAGGGGAGGTGAAAAACTGTTTTTT
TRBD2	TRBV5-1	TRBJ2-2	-	CASRTSGNTGELFF	TGCGCCAGCAGGACTAGCGGGAACACCGGGGAGCTGTTTTTT
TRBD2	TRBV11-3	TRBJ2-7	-	CASSLDSGSGKSEQYF	TGTGCCAGCAGCTTAGATTCTGGTAGCGGGAAGTCCGAGCAGTACTTC
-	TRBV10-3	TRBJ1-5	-	CAIRSGGGDYNQPQHF	TGTGCCATCCGAAGCGGGGGGGGCGATTACAATCAGCCCCAGCATTTT
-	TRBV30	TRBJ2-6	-	CAWEVGANVLTF	TGTGCCTGGGAGGTCGGGGCCAACGTCCTGACTTTC
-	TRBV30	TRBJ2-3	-	CAWSASLGTDTQYF	TGTGCCTGGAGTGCTTCACTAGGCACAGATACGCAGTATTTT
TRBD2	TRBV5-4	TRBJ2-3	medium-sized	CASSVRLAGGPTDTQYF	TGTGCCAGCAGCGTGAGACTAGCGGGAGGTCCCACAGATACGCAGTATTTT
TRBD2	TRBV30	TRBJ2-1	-	CAWSDGPRLAQFF	TGTGCCTGGAGTGATGGACCCCGACTAGCGCAGTTCTTC
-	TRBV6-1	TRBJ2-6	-	CASRLSHSGANVLTF	TGTGCCAGCAGATTGAGCCATTCTGGGGCCAACGTCCTGACTTTC
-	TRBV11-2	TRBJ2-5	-	CASSRGAGVEETQYF	TGTGCCAGCAGCCGTGGGGCAGGGGTCGAGGAGACCCAGTACTTC
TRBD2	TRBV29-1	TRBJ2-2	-	CSALPIAGTGELFF	TGCAGCGCCCTCCCCATAGCGGGCACCGGGGAGCTGTTTTTT
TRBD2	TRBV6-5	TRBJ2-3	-	CASSGLAGGADTQYF	TGTGCCAGCAGTGGACTAGCGGGAGGGGCAGATACGCAGTATTTT
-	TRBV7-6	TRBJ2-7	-	CASSPIGTPDYEQYF	TGTGCCAGCAGCCCGATCGGGACACCAGACTACGAGCAGTACTTC
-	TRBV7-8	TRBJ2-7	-	CASSQGVFYEQYF	TGTGCCAGCAGCCAAGGGGTCTTCTACGAGCAGTACTTC
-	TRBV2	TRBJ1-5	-	CASTFQGSNQPQHF	TGTGCCAGCACTTTCCAGGGAAGCAATCAGCCCCAGCATTTT
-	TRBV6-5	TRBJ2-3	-	CASRGGVTSTDTQYF	TGTGCCAGCAGGGGGGGTGTGACTAGCACAGATACGCAGTATTTT
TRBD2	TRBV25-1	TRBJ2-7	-	CASSLSGLAGLSYEQYF	TGTGCCAGCAGCCTCTCAGGACTAGCGGGCCTCTCCTACGAGCAGTACTTC
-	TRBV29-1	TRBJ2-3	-	CSVPRQAWGDTQYF	TGCAGCGTACCTAGACAGGCATGGGGAGATACGCAGTATTTT
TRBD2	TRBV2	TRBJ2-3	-	CASSGTSGTSSTDTQYF	TGTGCCAGCTCCGGGACTAGCGGTACCTCTAGCACAGATACGCAGTATTTT
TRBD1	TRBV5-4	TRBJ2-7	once	CASSLWLGQGLTYEQYF	TGTGCCAGCAGCTTGTGGCTGGGACAGGGACTAACCTACGAGCAGTACTTC
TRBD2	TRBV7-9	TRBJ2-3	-	CASSPGGGHTDTQYF	TGTGCCAGCAGCCCGGGAGGCGGGCACACAGATACGCAGTATTTT
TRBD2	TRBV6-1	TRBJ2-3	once	CASSEASGSPDTQYF	TGTGCCAGCAGTGAAGCTAGCGGGAGCCCAGATACGCAGTATTTT
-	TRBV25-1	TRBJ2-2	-	CASASGTGELFF	TGTGCCAGCGCGTCGGGCACCGGGGAGCTGTTTTTT
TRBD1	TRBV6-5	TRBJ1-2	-	CASSYSTGDYGYTF	TGTGCCAGCAGTTACTCGACAGGGGACTATGGCTACACCTTC
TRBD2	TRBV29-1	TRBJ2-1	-	CSAGTSRQSSYNEQFF	TGCAGCGCCGGGACTAGCCGCCAGAGCTCCTACAATGAGCAGTTCTTC
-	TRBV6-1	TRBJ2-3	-	CASSEKGDLTDTQYF	TGTGCCAGCAGTGAAAAGGGGGATTTGACAGATACGCAGTATTTT
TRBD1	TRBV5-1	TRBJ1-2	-	CASSLDRGYGYTF	TGCGCCAGCAGCTTGGACAGGGGGTATGGCTACACCTTC
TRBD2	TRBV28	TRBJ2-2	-	CASSFILAGANTGELFF	TGTGCCAGCAGTTTTATCCTAGCGGGAGCGAACACCGGGGAGCTGTTTTTT
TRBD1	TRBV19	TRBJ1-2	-	CASRPATGWHGYTF	TGTGCCAGTAGACCGGCGACAGGGTGGCATGGCTACACCTTC
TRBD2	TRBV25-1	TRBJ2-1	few	CASSVLAGDNEQFF	TGTGCCAGCAGTGTGCTAGCGGGAGACAATGAGCAGTTCTTC
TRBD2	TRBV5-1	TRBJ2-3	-	CASSLLAGTQDTQYF	TGCGCCAGCAGCTTGCTAGCGGGGACGCAAGATACGCAGTATTTT
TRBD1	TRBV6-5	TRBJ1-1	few	CASRTGIMNTEAFF	TGTGCCAGCAGGACAGGGATAATGAACACTGAAGCTTTCTTT
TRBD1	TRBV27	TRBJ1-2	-	CASSFYRGDGYGYTF	TGTGCCAGCAGTTTCTACAGGGGCGACGGCTATGGCTACACCTTC
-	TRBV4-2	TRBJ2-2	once	CASSPSGRLNTGELFF	TGTGCCAGCAGCCCCAGTGGGAGGCTAAACACCGGGGAGCTGTTTTTT
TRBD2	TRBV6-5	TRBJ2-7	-	CASSYSTSVRGYEQYF	TGTGCCAGCAGTTACTCGACTAGCGTCAGGGGATACGAGCAGTACTTC
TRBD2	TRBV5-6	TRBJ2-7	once	CASSPGGPYEQYF	TGTGCCAGCAGCCCGGGGGGGCCCTACGAGCAGTACTTC
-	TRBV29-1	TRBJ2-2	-	CSADRTNTGELFF	TGCAGCGCTGACAGGACGAACACCGGGGAGCTGTTTTTT
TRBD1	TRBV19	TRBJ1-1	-	CASRRNRDSNNTEAFF	TGTGCCAGTAGAAGAAACCGGGACAGCAATAACACTGAAGCTTTCTTT
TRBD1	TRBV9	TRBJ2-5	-	CASSVVDRGAQETQYF	TGTGCCAGCAGCGTAGTGGACAGGGGAGCCCAAGAGACCCAGTACTTC
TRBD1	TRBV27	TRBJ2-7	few	CASRRQGRYEQYF	TGTGCCAGCAGGCGACAGGGACGGTACGAGCAGTACTTC
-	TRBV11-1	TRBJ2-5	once	CASSPGLQETQYF	TGTGCCAGCAGCCCGGGACTTCAAGAGACCCAGTACTTC
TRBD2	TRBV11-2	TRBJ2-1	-	CASSLGPSSGYNEQFF	TGTGCCAGCAGCTTAGGTCCCTCTAGCGGTTACAATGAGCAGTTCTTC
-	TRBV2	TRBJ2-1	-	CASSDPGTYNEQFF	TGTGCCAGCAGCGACCCCGGGACTTACAATGAGCAGTTCTTC
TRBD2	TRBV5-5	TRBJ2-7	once	CASSLGGAGPYEQYF	TGTGCCAGCAGCTTGGGGGGAGCGGGACCCTACGAGCAGTACTTC
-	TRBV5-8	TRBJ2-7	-	CASTFQGIGLSYEQYF	TGTGCCAGCACCTTCCAGGGGATCGGCCTCTCCTACGAGCAGTACTTC
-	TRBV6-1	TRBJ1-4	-	CASIEGGREKLFF	TGTGCCAGCATAGAGGGCGGGCGTGAAAAACTGTTTTTT
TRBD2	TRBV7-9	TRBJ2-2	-	CASRASGSIGELFF	TGTGCCAGCAGAGCTAGCGGGAGTATCGGGGAGCTGTTTTTT
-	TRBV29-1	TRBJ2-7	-	CSAVNSYEQYF	TGCAGCGCTGTTAACTCCTACGAGCAGTACTTC